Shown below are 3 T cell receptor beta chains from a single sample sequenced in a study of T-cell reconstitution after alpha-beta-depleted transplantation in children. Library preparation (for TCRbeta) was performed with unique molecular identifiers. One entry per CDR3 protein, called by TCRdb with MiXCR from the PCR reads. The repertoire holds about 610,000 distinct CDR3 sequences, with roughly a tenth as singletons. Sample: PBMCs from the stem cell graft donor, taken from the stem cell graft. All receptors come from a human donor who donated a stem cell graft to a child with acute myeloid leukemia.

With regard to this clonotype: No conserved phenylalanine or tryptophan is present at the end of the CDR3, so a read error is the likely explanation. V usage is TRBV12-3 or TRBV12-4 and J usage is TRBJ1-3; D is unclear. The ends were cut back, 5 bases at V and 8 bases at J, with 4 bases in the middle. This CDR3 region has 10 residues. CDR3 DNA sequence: TGTGCCAGCAGTAGGTACACCATATATATT. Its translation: CASSRYTIYI.

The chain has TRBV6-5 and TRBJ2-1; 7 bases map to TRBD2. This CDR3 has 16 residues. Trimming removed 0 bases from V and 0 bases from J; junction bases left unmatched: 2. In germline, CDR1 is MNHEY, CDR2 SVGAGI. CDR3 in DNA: TGTGCCAGCAGTTACTCCGGCGGGAGCTCCTACAATGAGCAGTTCTTC. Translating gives CASSYSGGSSYNEQFF.

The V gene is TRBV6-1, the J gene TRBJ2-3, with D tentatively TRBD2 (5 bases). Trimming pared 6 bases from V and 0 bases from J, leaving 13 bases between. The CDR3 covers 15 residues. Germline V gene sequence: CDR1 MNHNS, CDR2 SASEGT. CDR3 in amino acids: CASSNTGISTDTQYF. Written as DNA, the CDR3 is TGTGCCAGCAGCAATACCGGGATTAGCACAGATACGCAGTATTTT.